One and the same sample provided the 8 T cell receptor beta chains below, sequenced in a study of blood T cell repertoires in COVID-19. TCRdb's table, derived via immunoSEQ multiplex PCR, lists solely in-frame clones and lacks some. The sample records 400,000 to 450,000 clones, around 90% being singletons. The sample consisted of peripheral blood. The source is a man between 18 and 29 years old with COVID-19, enrolled during active disease.

This clone was detected only once. The chain is built from TRBV10-3 and TRBJ1-6; possible D gene TRBD1, 6 bases. This CDR3 has 13 amino acids. Trimming cost V 7 bases and J 5 bases, with 9 bases left between them. Germline V gene data show CDR1 as ENHRY and CDR2 as SYGVKD. The CDR3 DNA reads TGTGCCATCATGGGGACACATAATTCACCCCTCCACTTT. This translates into CAIMGTHNSPLHF.

This clone appeared once. The chain recombines TRBV5-1 with TRBJ2-1, with TRBD2 matching over 8 bases. Unmatched junction bases numbered 12, after V lost 3 bases and J lost 7 bases. Germline CDR1 and CDR2: SGHRS and YFSETQ. The CDR3 covers 16 residues. The CDR3 bases are TGCGCCAGCAGCTCCGAACCGGGACTAGGGTATAATGAGCAGTTCTTC. The encoded protein is CASSSEPGLGYNEQFF.

This chain connects TRBV24-1 to TRBJ2-2, with D maybe TRBD2 (6 bases). V was trimmed by 3 bases and J by 4 bases, leaving 11 bases between them. The CDR3 covers 15 residues. CDR1 and CDR2 (germline): KGHDR, SFDVKD. The CDR3 here is CATSDPRGSTGELFF. In nucleotides, the CDR3 is TGTGCCACCAGTGATCCGCGGGGCAGCACCGGGGAGCTGTTTTTT.

The V and J genes are TRBV5-1 and TRBJ2-1, with TRBD2 matching over 9 bases. Trimming cost V 0 bases and J 15 bases; bases outside gene matches: 7. Germline V gene data show CDR1 as SGHRS and CDR2 as YFSETQ. The CDR3 loop spans 13 amino acids. The CDR3 loop is CASSLERGRDPFF. As DNA, the CDR3 is TGCGCCAGCAGCTTGGAGCGCGGGAGGGATCCGTTCTTC.

The V gene is TRBV25-1, the J gene TRBJ1-4; D possibly corresponds to TRBD1 (6 bases). Germline V CDR1 and CDR2: MGHDK, SYGVNS. The CDR3 is made up of 15 amino acids. V was clipped by 8 bases and J by 8 bases, with 21 bases between them. CDR3 in DNA: TGTGCCAGCGCCGAATACAGGGCTCATGGGGAAAAACTGTTTTTT. Translation gives CASAEYRAHGEKLFF.

The gene calls are TRBV5-6 and TRBJ1-3; D is uncertain. This CDR3 has 15 residues. Germline V gene sequence: CDR1 SGHDT, CDR2 YYEEEE. Trimming cost V 2 bases and J 0 bases, with 9 bases left between them. The CDR3, as DNA: TGTGCCAGCAGCTTATCGTCAGTCTCTGGAAACACCATATATTTT. It specifies CASSLSSVSGNTIYF.

The gene calls are TRBV7-3 and TRBJ2-3, with D possibly matching TRBD2 (5 bases). There are 14 residues in the CDR3. Per the germline V gene, CDR1 is SGHTA and CDR2 is FQGTGA. V was shortened by 1 base and J by 4 bases, with 9 bases between the two germline ends. Written as DNA, the CDR3 is TGTGCCAGCAGCTTAAGGTCTAGCCCAGATACGCAGTATTTT. This encodes CASSLRSSPDTQYF.

Details on this clone: The junction and the germline gene differ at one end; a read error may be behind it. V usage is TRBV2 and J usage is TRBJ2-7; 7 bases are a match to TRBD1. Germline V gene sequence: CDR1 SNHLY, CDR2 FYNNEI. The CDR3 spans 12 residues. For the CDR3, the DNA is TGTGCCAGCAGGGAAGACAGGGACGAGCAGTACTTC. This gives the protein CASREDRDEQYF.